The entry below describes one TCR beta chain. Antigen unknown. Russia was home to the donors, healthy Caucasian individuals aged roughly 6 to 90. The authors extracted at least 5 micrograms of total RNA per sample. The data were obtained in a study of blood T cells in healthy people across ages. Deletions cut 0 bases from V and 0 bases from J, with 11 bases between. CDR1 and CDR2 (germline): LGHNT, FRNRAP. This CDR3 comprises 17 residues. Through a sample-barcoded 5' primer and a J-beta primer mix, a second PCR was run for roughly 7 to 11 cycles. All samples gave at least 2.5 million CDR3-containing paired-end reads. TCRdb processed the 5' RACE reads anew with MiXCR; each CDR3 protein has one entry. The sample contains 1.5 million to 2 million distinct CDR3 sequences, 49% of which appear only once. Study observations and caveats: The percentage of naive T cells correlated strongly with TCR beta diversity.

The chain has TRBV12-5 and TRBJ2-2; TRBD1 is a possible D gene (5 bases). The sample was blood. The TCR comes from a woman aged 40 to 50 in good health. This CDR3 is CASGLVRSQANTGELFF. As DNA, the CDR3 is TGTGCTAGTGGTTTGGTACGATCACAGGCGAACACCGGGGAGCTGTTTTTT.